This TCR beta chain was sequenced during a study of T cells in Graves' hyperthyroidism and ophthalmopathy. Study results and caveats: The model forecast ophthalmopathy, anticipating it by a median about 6.5 months before onset.

Amplification of TCR beta CDR3 regions was performed using RNA transcripts as template. The study used the HTBI primer set for a first-round RT-PCR of the TCR CDR3. From the multiplex PCR reads, TCRdb called clonotypes with MiXCR, one entry per CDR3 protein. The data contain about 570,000 distinct CDR3 sequences, just over 45% of them singletons. In regard to this clonotype: The antigen is undetermined. The germline gene is not matched at one end of the junction; a read error may be the cause.

Orbital computed tomography, thyroid ultrasound, serum thyroxine and TRAb, and clinical symptoms together informed the diagnoses. Germline-derived CDR1 and CDR2 are KGHDR and SFDVKD. The CDR3 runs 16 residues. The sample comprised peripheral blood or thyroid tissue (not recorded which). The gene calls are TRBV24-1 and TRBJ1-2, with D perhaps TRBD1 (6 bases). The receptor was isolated from an adult woman with Graves' disease, either hyperthyroidism or ophthalmopathy (not recorded which). As DNA, the CDR3 is TGTGCCGCCAGCAGCTCTGACAGGACGCCTAACTATGGCTACACCTTC. Translation gives CAASSSDRTPNYGYTF.